These T cell receptor beta chains were read from a single sample in a study of cytomegalovirus exposure and HLA in healthy donors. TCRdb keeps only in-frame clones here, not all; method: immunoSEQ multiplex PCR. This table has about 92,000 clones, roughly 80% appearing once. Sequenced sample: PBMCs. The source is a girl aged 2-10 years in good health and CMV-seropositive. Each CDR3 is given with its conserved first and last residue. D genes are given only for firm matches. Size tells how often a clone was seen (once, few, many) or the class of an expanded clone, and some rows leave it out.

clone_size j_call v_call d_call cdr3_nt cdr3_aa
. TRBJ1-1 TRBV5-1 . TGCGCCAGCAGCTCTCCTCGCCACGGTATGAACACTGAAGCTTTCTTT CASSSPRHGMNTEAFF
. TRBJ2-1 TRBV19 . TGTGCCAGTGGGACTCCTAATGAGCAGTTCTTC CASGTPNEQFF
. TRBJ1-1 TRBV2 TRBD1 TGTGCCAGCAGTAGGGACAGCATGAACACTGAAGCTTTCTTT CASSRDSMNTEAFF
. TRBJ1-5 TRBV19 . TGTGCCAGTACCCACCTGGCGAGTAGCCATCAGCCCCAGCATTTT CASTHLASSHQPQHF
. TRBJ2-7 TRBV15 . TGTGCCACCAGTACCCAGGGCTACGAGCAGTACTTC CATSTQGYEQYF
. TRBJ2-7 TRBV27 TRBD2 TGTGCCAGCAGTTGGACTAGCGGCTTGTACGAGCAGTACTTC CASSWTSGLYEQYF
. TRBJ2-7 TRBV19 TRBD1 TGTGCCAGTAGTACGACAGGGGACATGGGGGAGCAGTACTTC CASSTTGDMGEQYF
. TRBJ1-1 TRBV25-1 . TGTGCCAGCAGTATAAACACTGAAGCTTTCTTT CASSINTEAFF
. TRBJ2-3 TRBV4-3 TRBD2 TGCGCCAGCAGCCAAGATCCCCCCGCTAGCGGGAGGGGCGCGGATACGCAGTATTTT CASSQDPPASGRGADTQYF
. TRBJ1-1 TRBV14 . TGTGCCAGCAGCCAAGGAGAGGGAGACGAGTTTATGAACACTGAAGCTTTCTTT CASSQGEGDEFMNTEAFF
. TRBJ2-7 TRBV30 TRBD2 TGTGCCTGGGACGGGGAGGGCCGGTACGAGCAGTACTTC CAWDGEGRYEQYF
. TRBJ2-1 TRBV6-6 . TGTGCCAGCAGCCCGAGGGCGGGACGGTACAATGAGCAGTTCTTC CASSPRAGRYNEQFF
. TRBJ1-1 TRBV5-1 . TGCGCCAGCAGCTTGTCGGGGGCTGAAGCTTTCTTT CASSLSGAEAFF
. TRBJ2-7 TRBV28 TRBD1 TGTGCCAGCAGTTTATTTACCGGGACAGGGGGACACGAGCAGTACTTC CASSLFTGTGGHEQYF
. TRBJ2-7 TRBV4-2 TRBD2 TGTGCCAGCAGCCAAGATAGGACTAGCGGCTACGAGCAGTACTTC CASSQDRTSGYEQYF
. TRBJ2-7 TRBV30 TRBD2 TGTGCCTGGAGTGTAACTAGCGGGAGCACGGAGCAGTACTTC CAWSVTSGSTEQYF
. TRBJ1-4 TRBV28 . TGTGCCAGCAGGTACACCGCGGCTAATGAAAAACTGTTTTTT CASRYTAANEKLFF
few TRBJ1-2 TRBV28 . TGTGCCAGCAGTTTGGGGGGATCCATCGGCTATGGCTACACCTTC CASSLGGSIGYGYTF
. TRBJ2-2 TRBV9 TRBD1 TGTGCCAGCAGCGTAAGGGACAGGGGGAACACCGGGGAGCTGTTTTTT CASSVRDRGNTGELFF